This TCR beta chain was sequenced for a study of T cell changes during pregnancy in multiple sclerosis. CDR1 is MNHEY, CDR2 SVGAGI, per germline. The CDR3 contains 13 residues. Trimming cost V 5 bases and J 6 bases, with 10 bases left between them. Clones were sequenced by immunoSEQ multiplex PCR, and TCRdb holds only the in-frame ones, with some missing. Of roughly 80,000 clones listed, 93% were seen once; the top ten hold under 3%. This clonotype was obtained from a female donor with multiple sclerosis, enrolled in a pregnancy study. Sequenced material: peripheral blood, taken in the second trimester of pregnancy. The chain joins TRBV6-5 to TRBJ2-2; D unclear. In DNA form, the CDR3 reads TGTGCCAGCAGTATACAGCAACCCGGGGAGCTGTTTTTT. Amino acids: CASSIQQPGELFF.